These 3 T cell receptor beta chains were sequenced from one sample in a study of CXCR3-negative and CXCR3-positive naive CD8 T cells. Study-wide results and caveats: TRB CDR3 hydrophobicity was greater in CXCR3-positive naive cells than in CXCR3-negative naive cells.

These receptors have no known antigen. UMI-labeled 5' RACE TRB cDNA libraries were prepared from the cells. TCRdb re-called the 5' RACE reads; one entry per CDR3 protein, DNA not given. In all, the sample yields some 100,000 distinct CDR3 sequences. The sequenced material came from naive CXCR3+ CD8+ T cells from blood. Subset in this sample: CD45RO-CCR7+CD27+CD95- naive CD8+ T cells expressing CXCR3 (TNR3+). Receptors were obtained from a human donor in good health. Some clones in this sample may be carry-over from other donors' samples.

The rearrangement joins TRBV7-9 to TRBJ2-2. The CDR3 covers 13 residues. Looked up from germline, CDR1 is SEHNR and CDR2 is FQNEAQ (reference sequence). Here the CDR3 reads CASSWVVTGELFF.

The chain has TRBV28 and TRBJ2-3. The length of the CDR3 is 12 residues. CDR1 is MDHEN and CDR2 is SYDVKM in the germline V gene. The CDR3 is CASSLQRDTQYF.

The chain uses TRBV7-2 and TRBJ2-3; with no DNA, the TCRdb D assignment of TRBD2 cannot be verified. The CDR3 covers 15 residues. Germline CDR1 is SGHTA and CDR2 is FQGNSA. CDR3 sequence reads: CASSAPGLGTDTQYF.